These 17 T cell receptor beta chains share one sample of origin, sequenced in a study of low-dose radiotherapy and immunotherapy resistance in tumors. Time point reported: before trial treatment. With a constant-region primer and a V-primer adapter, TCRs were subjected to around 20 PCR cycles of amplification. TCRdb reprocessed the reads with MiXCR, giving one entry per CDR3 protein. This table holds approximately 47,000 distinct CDR3 sequences, 12% found once. The sequencing used PBMCs, collected before treatment. Receptors were obtained from a female donor with ovarian cancer.

This clonotype came up many times. This sequence joins TRBV6-5 and TRBJ1-6; 8 bases are a match to TRBD1. V was clipped by 7 bases and J by 10 bases; unmatched bases: 6. This CDR3 is 13 amino acids long. CDR1 and CDR2 (germline): MNHEY, SVGAGI. CDR3 nucleotide sequence: TGTGCCAGCACCGAGACAGGGGAGTCACCCCTCCACTTT. This encodes CASTETGESPLHF.

As regards this clonotype: Only one base separates this from a far larger clonotype, so it likely reflects a read error. The chain is built from TRBV5-1 and TRBJ2-1; D may correspond to TRBD1 or TRBD2 (5 bases each). The CDR3 is 14 amino acids. Germline V gene sequence: CDR1 SGHRS, CDR2 YFSETQ. V was clipped by 3 bases and J by 10 bases, with 17 bases between them. In nucleotides, the CDR3 is TGCGCCAGCAGCTCCGGAGAGGGGAGCTACGAGCAGTTCTTC. Amino acids: CASSSGEGSYEQFF.

This clonotype was seen repeatedly, ten times or more. The chain has TRBV5-4 and TRBJ1-3; D not resolved. The V end lost 6 bases, the J end lost 0 bases, and 19 bases lay between the germline ends. Per germline, CDR1 SGHNT and CDR2 YYREEE (reference sequence). This CDR3 has 17 amino acids. This chain's CDR3 is CASTSTTSRRSGNTIYF. The CDR3 DNA is TGTGCCAGCACCTCAACCACGTCCAGGCGCTCTGGAAACACCATATATTTT.

This clonotype was seen at least ten times. This chain joins TRBV29-1 and TRBJ1-2; a possible D gene is TRBD1 (5 bases). Germline assignment: CDR1 SQVTM and CDR2 ANQGSEA. The CDR3 runs 14 residues. V shed 0 bases and J shed 8 bases, with 16 bases lying between them. Here the CDR3 reads CSVEDLRGPGGYTF. The CDR3 coding sequence is TGCAGCGTTGAAGACCTAAGGGGACCGGGAGGCTACACCTTC.

A few counts support this clonotype. At one end, the junction sequence differs from germline, possibly due to a read error. The chain joins TRBV16 to TRBJ2-3; 9 bases match TRBD1. The V gene's germline CDR1 is KGHSY and CDR2 FQNENV. This CDR3 has 15 residues. The CDR3 DNA is TGTTCCAGCAGCCCCGGGACAGGGTACACAGATACGCAGTATTTT. It yields the protein CSSSPGTGYTDTQYF. The entire variable domain, with the rest obtained from reference TRBV16 and TRBJ2-3, is as follows: GEEVAQTPKHLVRGEGQKAKLYCAPIKGHSYVFWYQQVLKNEFKFLISFQNENVFDETGMPKERFSAKCLPNSPCSLEIQATKLEDSAVYFCSSSPGTGYTDTQYFGPGTRLTVL.

This clonotype was seen ten or more times. The CDR3 here is CASSFRQGRNEQFF. The CDR3 DNA follows: TGTGCCAGCAGTTTTCGCCAGGGTAGGAATGAGCAGTTCTTC. The rearrangement links TRBV27 to TRBJ2-1; perhaps TRBD1 as D (5 bases). V lost 3 bases to trimming and J lost 7 bases, with 13 bases between them. CDR1 is MNHEY and CDR2 is SMNVEV in the germline V gene (reference sequence). CDR3 length equals 14 residues.

This clonotype showed up many times. The V and J genes are TRBV12-3 or TRBV12-4 and TRBJ2-5, with TRBD2 identical over 10 bases. The CDR3 loop spans 14 amino acids. V lost 6 bases to trimming and J lost 3 bases; unmatched junction nucleotides: 4. The CDR3 spells CASRRTSGEETQYF. CDR3 in DNA: TGTGCCAGCAGACGGACTAGCGGAGAAGAGACCCAGTACTTC.

There are many counts of this clonotype. The chain is built from TRBV15 and TRBJ1-5; D is perhaps TRBD1 (5 bases). The CDR3 runs 16 residues. Germline V gene data show CDR1 as LNHNV and CDR2 as YYDKDF (reference sequence). Trimming took off 0 bases at V and 5 bases at J, with 14 bases between the two ends. CDR3 in DNA: TGTGCCACCAGCAGAGATCGGTGGAGGGGATATCAGCCCCAGCATTTT. Its translation is CATSRDRWRGYQPQHF.

This clonotype was detected once. The gene calls are TRBV6-5 and TRBJ1-3, with D uncertain. V dropped 8 bases and J dropped 1 base, with 9 bases sitting between them. The germline V gene encodes CDR1 MNHEY and CDR2 SVGAGI. This CDR3 region has 13 residues. CDR3 loop: CASAEGSGNTIYF. CDR3 coding DNA: TGTGCCAGCGCCGAGGGTTCTGGAAACACCATATATTTT.

This clonotype was seen many times. The junction shows a germline mismatch at one end, possibly a read error. V and J are TRBV7-7 and TRBJ2-4, with a tentative D call TRBD1 (6 bases). Germline assignment: CDR1 SSHAT and CDR2 FNYEAQ (reference sequence). This CDR3 is 24 amino acids long. The CDR3 is CASRLRYRTPERGTGHLIKNIQYF. DNA of the CDR3: TGTGCTAGCAGATTACGATACAGAACACCCGAGAGGGGTACGGGACACTTGATCAAAAACATTCAGTACTTC.

At least ten counts were recorded for this clonotype. This rearrangement joins TRBV3-1 to TRBJ1-1; D possibly corresponds to TRBD1 (5 bases). V dropped 4 bases and J dropped 3 bases, with 18 bases sitting between them. This CDR3 is 16 amino acids long. Germline V lookup: CDR1 LGHDT, CDR2 YNNKEL (reference sequence). This CDR3 reads CASSPIGTAPYTEAFF. As DNA, the CDR3 is TGTGCCAGCAGCCCGATCGGGACCGCTCCTTACACTGAAGCTTTCTTT. Based on the CDR3 plus reference TRBV3-1 and TRBJ1-1, the full variable domain is DTAVSQTPKYLVTQMGNDKSIKCEQNLGHDTMYWYKQDSKKFLKIMFSYNNKELIINETVPNRFSPKSPDKAHLNLHINSLELGDSAVYFCASSPIGTAPYTEAFFGQGTRLTVV.

This clonotype was recorded many times. The chain uses TRBV3-1 and TRBJ2-1, with TRBD2 matching over 8 bases. The CDR3 spans 17 residues. CDR1 is LGHDT, CDR2 YNNKEL, per germline (reference sequence). With V trimmed by 0 bases and J by 4 bases, 8 bases remained unmatched. The CDR3 DNA is TGTGCCAGCAGCCAAGAGTATTGGACGGGGGGGTACAATGAGCAGTTCTTC. Translating it yields CASSQEYWTGGYNEQFF.

This clonotype is categorized as medium-sized. The chain combines TRBV28 with TRBJ2-1; 7 bases agree with TRBD1. The V gene's germline CDR1 is MDHEN and CDR2 SYDVKM. This CDR3 is built from 14 residues. The ends lost 5 bases at V and 8 bases at J; junction bases unmatched: 9. CDR3 sequence: CASSTSGGRYEQFF. In DNA form, the CDR3 reads TGTGCCAGCAGTACCTCAGGGGGAAGGTATGAGCAGTTCTTC.

At least ten counts were recorded for this clonotype. The chain links TRBV20-1 to TRBJ2-3; 7 nucleotides agree with TRBD2. V dropped 4 bases and J dropped 4; count of bases not matched to a gene: 5. This CDR3 has 13 residues. Germline V CDR1 and CDR2: DFQATT, SNEGSKA (reference sequence). In DNA form, the CDR3 reads TGCAGTGCTATTGCGGGAGTGGCAGATACGCAGTATTTT. Amino acid sequence: CSAIAGVADTQYF.

The V and J genes are TRBV28 and TRBJ2-6; weak D call: TRBD2 (7 bases). This CDR3 region has 15 residues. V lost 7 bases and J lost 4, with 14 bases in between. The germline CDR1 and CDR2 sequences are MDHEN and SYDVKM. CDR3 in amino acids: CASTPRGAGANVLTF. Here the CDR3 DNA reads TGTGCCAGCACCCCTCGGGGGGCCGGGGCCAACGTCCTGACTTTC.

The sample holds many counts of this clonotype. The chain has TRBV20-1 and TRBJ2-2; D is possibly TRBD2 (7 bases). Germline loops: CDR1 DFQATT, CDR2 SNEGSKA (reference sequence). The CDR3 is 16 residues long. Trimming took 1 base from V and 3 from J, leaving 15 bases between them. DNA of the CDR3: TGCAGTGCTAGAGCGGTTCAAGGGGGGGACACCGGGGAGCTGTTTTTT. Translating gives CSARAVQGGDTGELFF.

This clonotype appeared many times. The rearrangement uses TRBV27 and TRBJ2-7, with D perhaps matching TRBD2 (7 bases). V lost 0 bases to trimming and J lost 2 bases, with 11 bases between them. The CDR3 contains 15 residues. The germline CDR1 and CDR2 sequences are MNHEY and SMNVEV (reference sequence). CDR3 DNA: TGTGCCAGCAGTTTATCGAGGGGGGGCACCTACGAGCAGTACTTC. It codes for CASSLSRGGTYEQYF.